This paragraph covers one T cell receptor (beta chain) sequence. Its target is unknown. UMIs accompanied the 5'RACE template switching by which TCR beta cDNA was made. From its re-call of the 5' RACE reads, TCRdb lists each CDR3 protein once, without DNA. The sample table includes a few hundred thousand distinct CDR3 sequences. The data are from a study of T cells expressing NK-cell markers. Study in general: Sequencing covered eight donors, seven HCMV-seropositive and one seronegative. General study points: NKG2C+ dominant clonotypes from over five donors made up roughly 1.0-7.5% of CD8+ T cells. Researchers report these clonotypes also headed the CD3+CD56-NKG2C+ fraction in several donors.

Per germline, CDR1 MNHNS and CDR2 SASEGT. The CDR3 runs to 15 residues. This sequence originates from a man aged 18-70 years in good health. The chain uses TRBV6-1 and TRBJ1-2. Material for sequencing was blood T cells: a sorted CD56 or NKG2C T cell subset, CD4+ or CD8+ T cells, or bulk PBMC T cells (not recorded which). The CDR3 loop is CASSEQVHRGGGYTF.